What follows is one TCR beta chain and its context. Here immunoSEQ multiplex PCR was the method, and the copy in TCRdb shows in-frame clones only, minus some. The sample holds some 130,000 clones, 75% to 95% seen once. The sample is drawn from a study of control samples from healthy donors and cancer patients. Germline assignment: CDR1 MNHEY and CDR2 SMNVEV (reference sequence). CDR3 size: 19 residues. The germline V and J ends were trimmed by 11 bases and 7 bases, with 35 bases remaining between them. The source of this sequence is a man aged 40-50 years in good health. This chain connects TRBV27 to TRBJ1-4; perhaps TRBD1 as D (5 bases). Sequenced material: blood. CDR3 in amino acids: CAQVFFSRRRLRGGEKLFF. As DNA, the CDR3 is TGTGCCCAAGTTTTCTTCAGTCGGCGCAGGCTCCGGGGGGGTGAAAAACTGTTTTTT. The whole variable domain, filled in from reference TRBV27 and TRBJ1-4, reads EAQVTQNPRYLITVTGKKLTVTCSQNMNHEYMSWYRQDPGLGLRQIYYSMNVEVTDKGDVPEGYKVSRKEKRNFPLILESPSPNQTSLYFCAQVFFSRRRLRGGEKLFFGSGTQLSVL.